This TCR beta chain was captured in a study of T-cell reconstitution after alpha-beta-depleted transplantation in children (TCRdb year 2016). With respect to the entire study: T-cell immune reconstitution after TCRalphabeta/CD19-depleted allogeneic hematopoietic cell transplantation in children was quantitatively tracked in the study by means of TCR repertoire profiling.

The CDR3 holds 14 amino acids from the cysteine to the phenylalanine. Only the CDR3 DNA is retained, 42 bases long and in frame from the first base. CDR1 SQVTM and CDR2 ANQGSEA were looked up in the germline V gene. V is shortened by 1 base, J by 2 bases, and the region joining them spans 10 bases. To prepare the library, PCR was applied. For sequencing, an Illumina HiSeq 2500 was employed. TCR library preparation used molecular barcoding, with unique molecular identifiers applied to normalize quantification of the TCRbeta repertoire. TCRdb trimmed public reads at Q25 via fastp, called clones via MiXCR and kept in-frame beta chains. Entries are consolidated by CDR3 protein sequence, retaining the most common genes and DNA. The sample table holds 500,000 to 600,000 distinct CDR3 sequences, of which approximately 20% were seen once. Clones ranked in the top ten supply about 3.1% of the sample. This clonotype came up a few times. Its antigen is currently not known. No much larger clone exists at a distance of one base, and base qualities are not known.

The chain joins TRBV29-1 to TRBJ2-3; there is no confident call for the D gene. The TCR sequence derives from a human donor who donated a stem cell graft to a child with acute lymphoblastic leukemia. The sequencing here drew on PBMCs from the stem cell graft donor, taken from the stem cell graft. The CDR3 sequence is CSVEVGQYTDTQYF. The sequenced DNA: TGCAGCGTTGAAGTTGGGCAGTACACAGATACGCAGTATTTT.